The rows below give T cell receptor beta chains drawn from one sample of a study of molecular identifiers for immune sequencing clone quantification. TCRdb analysed the PCR reads with MiXCR anew, one entry per CDR3 protein. In the table there are around 470,000 distinct CDR3 sequences, 20% to 25% of which are singletons. Sequenced sample: naive CD8+ T cells from blood, with Jurkat cell RNA spiked in. These TCRs come from a human donor in good health. Some libraries in this study had Jurkat cell RNA spiked in. The CDR3 runs from the conserved cysteine through the conserved F or W. D genes are given only for firm matches. Clone size is stated in some rows and not others, as once, few, many or a class when expanded.

abundance	d_gene	v_gene	j_gene	CDR3aa	CDR3nt
many	.	TRBV27	TRBJ1-5	CASSSPRDSNQPQHF	TGTGCCAGCAGTTCTCCCAGGGATAGCAATCAGCCCCAGCATTTT
few	TRBD1	TRBV9	TRBJ1-1	CASSAHGTGGLGTEAFF	TGTGCCAGCAGCGCACACGGGACAGGGGGCCTGGGCACTGAAGCTTTCTTT
many	.	TRBV6-5	TRBJ1-1	CASSYGQLSTEAFF	TGTGCCAGCAGTTACGGCCAATTGTCAACTGAAGCTTTCTTT
few	TRBD1	TRBV7-9	TRBJ1-4	CASSTGQEAADEKLFF	TGTGCCAGCAGCACGGGACAGGAGGCCGCCGATGAAAAACTGTTTTTT
once	.	TRBV12-5	TRBJ2-3	CSSGAFLDPTDTQYF	TGTTCTAGTGGTGCCTTCCTAGACCCCACAGATACGCAGTATTTT
.	.	TRBV20-1	TRBJ2-1	CSAPPLWLGEDNEQFF	TGCAGTGCCCCCCCGCTCTGGCTAGGGGAGGACAATGAGCAGTTCTTC
few	TRBD2	TRBV6-5	TRBJ2-5	CASSPRETELLAGVETQYF	TGTGCCAGCAGCCCCAGGGAGACAGAACTACTAGCGGGAGTAGAGACCCAGTACTTC
many	.	TRBV7-6	TRBJ1-1	CASRMRGPQAFF	TGTGCCAGCAGGATGAGAGGTCCTCAAGCTTTCTTT
.	TRBD1	TRBV28	TRBJ1-2	CASSTWDRVPGSYTF	TGTGCCAGCAGTACCTGGGACAGGGTTCCAGGTAGCTACACCTTC
.	.	TRBV30	TRBJ2-3	CAWSLAGMGTDTQYF	TGTGCCTGGAGTCTCGCAGGGATGGGGACAGATACGCAGTATTTT
.	TRBD2	TRBV11-2	TRBJ2-3	CASSFARTSGRAAPDTQYF	TGTGCCAGCAGCTTCGCCCGGACTAGCGGGAGGGCCGCTCCAGATACGCAGTATTTT
.	TRBD1	TRBV27	TRBJ1-6	CASSLEGTGLYSPLHF	TGTGCCAGCAGTTTAGAGGGGACAGGCTTGTATTCACCCCTCCACTTT
many	.	TRBV12-3/TRBV12-4	TRBJ2-1	CASSLVGNSYNEQFF	TGTGCCAGCAGTTTAGTGGGGAATAGCTACAATGAGCAGTTCTTC
once	.	TRBV3-1	TRBJ1-4	CASSRQVLEKLFF	TGTGCCAGCAGCCGACAGGTTCTTGAAAAACTGTTTTTT
many	.	TRBV28	TRBJ2-7	CASSSPTNSYEQYF	TGTGCCAGCAGTTCCCCGACAAACTCCTACGAGCAGTACTTC
many	.	TRBV29-1	TRBJ1-2	CSVEDLNSNYGYTF	TGCAGCGTTGAAGATCTAAACAGTAACTATGGCTACACCTTC
few	TRBD1	TRBV27	TRBJ2-6	CASSHITGGFGANVLTF	TGTGCCAGCAGTCATATTACAGGGGGCTTTGGGGCCAACGTCCTGACTTTC
many	.	TRBV6-6	TRBJ2-7	CASSYPGTIYEQYF	TGTGCCAGCAGTTACCCCGGGACCATCTACGAGCAGTACTTC
.	.	TRBV3-1	TRBJ2-3	CASSPPGAGLTSTDTQYF	TGTGCCAGCAGCCCCCCGGGGGCGGGATTAACTAGCACAGATACGCAGTATTTT
many	.	TRBV4-3	TRBJ1-2	CASSQDRQGGYGYTF	TGCGCCAGCAGCCAAGACAGGCAGGGAGGTTATGGCTACACCTTC
.	.	TRBV4-1	TRBJ1-1	CASSLDQLPNTEAFF	TGCGCCAGCAGCCTCGACCAGCTTCCGAACACTGAAGCTTTCTTT
few	TRBD2	TRBV5-1	TRBJ2-3	CASSYNGLAGITDTQYF	TGCGCCAGCAGCTACAATGGACTAGCGGGGATCACAGATACGCAGTATTTT
few	.	TRBV4-1	TRBJ2-1	CASSPTWDSYNEQFF	TGCGCCAGCAGCCCCACGTGGGACTCCTACAATGAGCAGTTCTTC
.	.	TRBV9	TRBJ2-7	CASSVIPGPKYEQYF	TGTGCCAGCAGCGTAATCCCCGGTCCTAAGTACGAGCAGTACTTC
many	.	TRBV20-1	TRBJ2-7	CSALGVESNSYEQYF	TGCAGTGCTCTAGGGGTGGAATCGAACTCCTACGAGCAGTACTTC
many	.	TRBV12-3/TRBV12-4	TRBJ1-4	CASSPVPTSEKLFF	TGTGCCAGCAGCCCGGTCCCGACGAGTGAAAAACTGTTTTTT
many	.	TRBV28	TRBJ1-5	CASKGTPPAQHF	TGTGCCAGTAAAGGGACCCCCCCGGCCCAGCATTTT
many	.	TRBV7-9	TRBJ1-1	CASSPPHGDTEAFF	TGTGCCAGCAGCCCTCCCCACGGGGACACTGAAGCTTTCTTT
.	TRBD1	TRBV20-1	TRBJ2-7	CSAREGTAFPYEQYF	TGCAGTGCTAGAGAAGGGACAGCCTTCCCCTACGAGCAGTACTTC
.	.	TRBV27	TRBJ1-1	CASSPLGHYEAFF	TGTGCCAGCAGTCCCCTGGGACACTATGAAGCTTTCTTT
.	TRBD2	TRBV20-1	TRBJ2-3	CSARSGRLAELTDTQYF	TGCAGTGCTAGATCAGGGCGACTAGCGGAGCTCACAGATACGCAGTATTTT
few	.	TRBV15	TRBJ2-7	CATSRDGYRFGDEQYF	TGTGCCACCAGCAGAGACGGGTACCGCTTCGGGGACGAGCAGTACTTC
few	TRBD1	TRBV19	TRBJ1-5	CASSMQPGQDDVRPQHF	TGTGCCAGTAGTATGCAACCCGGACAGGACGATGTGCGGCCCCAGCATTTT
many	.	TRBV27	TRBJ2-3	CASSPLSPGADTQYF	TGTGCCAGCAGTCCCTTGAGCCCCGGTGCAGATACGCAGTATTTT
many	.	TRBV29-1	TRBJ1-1	CSASGTLNTEAFF	TGCAGCGCATCCGGGACATTGAACACTGAAGCTTTCTTT
few	.	TRBV27	TRBJ1-5	CASSLSYAKPQHF	TGTGCCAGCAGTTTAAGTTACGCGAAGCCCCAGCATTTT
.	.	TRBV11-1	TRBJ2-3	CASSLVVEQPLTDTQYF	TGTGCCAGCAGCTTAGTAGTGGAACAACCACTCACAGATACGCAGTATTTT
many	.	TRBV13	TRBJ1-1	CASSSPPDTENTEAFF	TGTGCCAGCAGCTCCCCTCCGGACACCGAGAACACTGAAGCTTTCTTT
.	TRBD1	TRBV2	TRBJ1-5	CASGAGTGGSNQPQHF	TGTGCCAGCGGCGCCGGGACAGGGGGTAGCAATCAGCCCCAGCATTTT
.	.	TRBV7-9	TRBJ2-1	CASSLAGGALYNEQFF	TGTGCCAGCAGCTTAGCGGGGGGCGCCCTATACAATGAGCAGTTCTTC